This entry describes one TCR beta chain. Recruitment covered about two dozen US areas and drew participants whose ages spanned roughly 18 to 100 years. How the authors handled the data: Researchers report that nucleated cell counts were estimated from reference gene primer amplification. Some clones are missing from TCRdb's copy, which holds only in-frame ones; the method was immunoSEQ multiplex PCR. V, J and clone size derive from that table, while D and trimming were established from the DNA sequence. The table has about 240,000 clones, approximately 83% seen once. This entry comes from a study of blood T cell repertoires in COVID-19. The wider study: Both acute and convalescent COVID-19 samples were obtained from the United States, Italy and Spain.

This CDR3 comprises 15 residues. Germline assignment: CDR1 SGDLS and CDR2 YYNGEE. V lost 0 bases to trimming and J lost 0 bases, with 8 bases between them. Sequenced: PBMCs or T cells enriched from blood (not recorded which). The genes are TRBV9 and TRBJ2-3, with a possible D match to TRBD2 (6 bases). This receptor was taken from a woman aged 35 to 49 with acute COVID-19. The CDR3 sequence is CASSVGGKSTDTQYF. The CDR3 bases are TGTGCCAGCAGCGTAGGCGGGAAAAGCACAGATACGCAGTATTTT.